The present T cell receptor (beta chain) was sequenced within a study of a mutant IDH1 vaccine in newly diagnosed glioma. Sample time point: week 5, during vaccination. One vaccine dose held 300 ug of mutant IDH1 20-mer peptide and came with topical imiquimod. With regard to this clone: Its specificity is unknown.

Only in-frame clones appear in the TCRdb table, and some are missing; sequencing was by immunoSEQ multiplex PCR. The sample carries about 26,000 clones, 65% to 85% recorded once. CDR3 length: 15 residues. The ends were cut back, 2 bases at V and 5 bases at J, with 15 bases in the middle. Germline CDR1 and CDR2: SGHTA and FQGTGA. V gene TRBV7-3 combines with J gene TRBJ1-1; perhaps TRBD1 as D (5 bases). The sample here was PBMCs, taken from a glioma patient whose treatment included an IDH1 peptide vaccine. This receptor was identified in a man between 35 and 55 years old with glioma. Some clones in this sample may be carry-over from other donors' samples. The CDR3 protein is CASSLVAGLLTEAFF. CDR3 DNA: TGTGCCAGCAGCTTAGTAGCAGGGCTGCTGACTGAAGCTTTCTTT.